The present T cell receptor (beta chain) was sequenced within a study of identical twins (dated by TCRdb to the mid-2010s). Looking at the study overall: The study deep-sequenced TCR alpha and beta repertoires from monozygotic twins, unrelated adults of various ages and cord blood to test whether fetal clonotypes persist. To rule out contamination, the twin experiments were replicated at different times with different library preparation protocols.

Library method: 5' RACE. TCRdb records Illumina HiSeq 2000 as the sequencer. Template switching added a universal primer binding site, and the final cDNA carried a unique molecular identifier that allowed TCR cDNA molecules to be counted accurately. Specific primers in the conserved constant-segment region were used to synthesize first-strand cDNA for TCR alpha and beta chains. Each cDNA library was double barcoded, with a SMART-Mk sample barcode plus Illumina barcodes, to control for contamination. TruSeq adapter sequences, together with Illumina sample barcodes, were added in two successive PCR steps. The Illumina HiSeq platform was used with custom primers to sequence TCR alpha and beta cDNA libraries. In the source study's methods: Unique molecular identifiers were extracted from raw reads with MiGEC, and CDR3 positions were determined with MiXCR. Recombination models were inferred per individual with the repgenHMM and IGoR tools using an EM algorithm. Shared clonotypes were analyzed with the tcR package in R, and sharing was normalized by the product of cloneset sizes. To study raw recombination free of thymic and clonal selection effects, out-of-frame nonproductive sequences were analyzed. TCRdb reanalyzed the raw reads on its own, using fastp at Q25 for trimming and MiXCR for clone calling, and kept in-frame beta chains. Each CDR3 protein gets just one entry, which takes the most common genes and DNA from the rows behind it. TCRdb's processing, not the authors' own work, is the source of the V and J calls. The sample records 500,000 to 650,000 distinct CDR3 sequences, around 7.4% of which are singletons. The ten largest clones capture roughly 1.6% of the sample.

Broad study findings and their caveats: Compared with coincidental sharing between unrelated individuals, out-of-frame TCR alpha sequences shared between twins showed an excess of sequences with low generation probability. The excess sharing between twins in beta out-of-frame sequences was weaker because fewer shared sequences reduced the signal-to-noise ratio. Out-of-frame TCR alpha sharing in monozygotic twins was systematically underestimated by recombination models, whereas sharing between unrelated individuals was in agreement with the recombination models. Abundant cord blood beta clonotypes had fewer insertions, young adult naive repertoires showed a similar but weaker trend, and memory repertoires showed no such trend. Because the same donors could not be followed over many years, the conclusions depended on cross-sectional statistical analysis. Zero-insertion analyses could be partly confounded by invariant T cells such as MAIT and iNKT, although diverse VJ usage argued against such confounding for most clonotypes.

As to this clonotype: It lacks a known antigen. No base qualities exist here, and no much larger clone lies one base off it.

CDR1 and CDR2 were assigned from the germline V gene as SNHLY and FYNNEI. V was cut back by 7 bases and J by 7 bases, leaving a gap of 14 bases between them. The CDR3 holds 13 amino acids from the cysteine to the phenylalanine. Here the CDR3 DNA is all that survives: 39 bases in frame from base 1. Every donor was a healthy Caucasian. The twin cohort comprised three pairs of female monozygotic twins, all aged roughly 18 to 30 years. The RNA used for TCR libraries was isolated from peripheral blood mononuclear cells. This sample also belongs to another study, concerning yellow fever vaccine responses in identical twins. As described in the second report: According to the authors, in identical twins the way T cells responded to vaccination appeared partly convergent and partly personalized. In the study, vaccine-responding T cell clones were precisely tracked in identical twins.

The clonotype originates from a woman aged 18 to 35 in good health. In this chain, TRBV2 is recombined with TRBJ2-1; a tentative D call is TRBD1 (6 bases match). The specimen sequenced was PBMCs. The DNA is TGTGCCAGCATCGAACAGGGTGGGAATGAGCAGTTCTTC. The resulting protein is CASIEQGGNEQFF. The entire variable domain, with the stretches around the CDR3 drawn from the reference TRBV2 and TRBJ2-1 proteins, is EPEVTQTPSHQVTQMGQEVILRCVPISNHLYFYWYRQILGQKVEFLVSFYNNEISEKSEIFDDQFSVERPDGSNFTLKIRSTKLEDSAMYFCASIEQGGNEQFFGPGTRLTVL.